This T cell receptor beta chain was observed in a study of T cell responses to AZD1222 COVID-19 vaccine (dated by TCRdb to the early 2020s). Some background on the complete study: A total of more than 230 trial participants underwent TCR sequencing, of whom 207 had received two doses of AZD1222 and around 25 had received two doses of the MenACWY control vaccine. Trial participants were enrolled by age into subgroups of 18-55, 56-69 and 70-plus years, and around 150, 28 and 57 TCR-sequenced participants, respectively, were included in these subgroups. The paper's findings and limits, for the study overall: Participants were mostly white British, with more females than males. The authors suggested clonal diversity may have been underestimated. The whole spike protein was spanned by vaccine-associated CD4 TCRs, and dominant responses were seen in regions 160-218 and 743-854. After two AZD1222 doses, both the breadth and the depth of spike-specific TCRs were significantly higher than at day 0 and than in MenACWY recipients. Because no day 14 peak-response samples were available, repertoires were characterized only after the peak T cell response. Conclusions about previously exposed vaccinees are limited, since just five or six AZD1222 recipients were seropositive for SARS-CoV-2 at baseline. In the small 56-69-year group, the increase in depth fell short of significance, most likely because of low power. Reportedly, close to half of the unique spike-specific TCRs recognized epitopes lying outside the regions that are mutated in the B.1.351 and B.1.1.7 variants.

The time point label, as the study defines it: about 28 days (+/-7) after the second vaccine dose. AZD1222 recipients given second doses at about 4 weeks or at about 12 weeks were pooled, since spike-specific TCR depth and breadth were not found to differ between the two schedules. Vaccinee samples were obtained from the UK trials COV001 and COV002, which included a single-blind randomized controlled phase 2/3 trial of AZD1222 (ChAdOx1 nCoV-19) in healthy adults. Trial participant PBMC samples were collected at day 0 and day 28 after the second dose for TCRbeta chain sequencing. V and J are truncated by 2 bases and 4 bases respectively, leaving an intervening sequence of 5 bases. Including the terminal cysteine and phenylalanine, the CDR3 comprises 12 residues. CDR3 DNA only is kept here, 36 bases in frame from base 1. About this clone itself: The target of this receptor is not known. Base quality data are lacking; no much larger clone is found one base away.

The CDR3 regions of human TCRbeta chains were subjected to immunosequencing. Turning to the authors' computational methods: Repertoire TCRs were checked for matches against a reference library of SARS-CoV-2-specific TCRs that had been generated using the MIRA antigen-specificity platform. Breadth was defined as the fraction of unique TCRs that were SARS-CoV-2-associated, and depth was defined as the fraction of total T cells that were SARS-CoV-2-associated. Using the MIRA data, each spike-specific TCR was assigned both to the spike region to which the TCR was reactive and to a CD4 or CD8 class. Log10-transformed breadth and depth values were compared by one-way ANOVA with Sidak's multiple comparisons tests. Here the immuneACCESS table is served through TCRdb, limited to in-frame sequences with V and J called. Missing clones are a known gap in these copies; in checked studies unresolved V genes cover under half, and the rest lacks a known reason. Clonal size and the V and J genes are those of that table, whereas D and trimming came from the DNA. The sample data list about 72,000 clones, and roughly nine tenths of these were observed just once. About 28% of the sample comes from the top ten.

The V and J segments used are TRBV12-3 or TRBV12-4 and TRBJ1-2, with the D gene not clear enough to name. The clonotype originates from an adult who received the AZD1222 COVID-19 vaccine. The sample in question was peripheral blood, obtained 28 days after the second AZD1222 dose. The DNA is TGTGCCAGCAGTTTAACCTCCTATGGCTACACCTTC. Its translation is CASSLTSYGYTF.